The entry below gives a single TCR beta chain sequence along with its context. As handled by the study authors: Scientists estimated how many nucleated cells there were by amplifying reference gene primers. Method: immunoSEQ multiplex PCR; TCRdb's copy keeps in-frame clones and lacks some. D and trimming come from the DNA, and the V and J calls and clone size come from that table. The sample yields approximately 290,000 clones, 80% to 85% seen once. The data were obtained in a study of blood T cell repertoires in COVID-19. In the study overall: Researchers got acute and convalescent COVID-19 samples from the United States, Italy and Spain. The analysed material was cDNA or gDNA that came from T cells, B-cell-depleted T cells, or PBMCs.

CDR1 and CDR2 (germline): SGDLS, YYNGEE. The CDR3 runs to 16 residues. Losses at the gene ends were 3 bases for V and 3 bases for J; bases not matched to a gene: 8. Sequencing was carried out using peripheral blood. This clonotype originated in a person aged 65 to 79 with COVID-19, enrolled during active disease. The chain is built from TRBV9 and TRBJ2-1, with 8 bases matching TRBD2. The CDR3 spells CASSAPRGGDYNEQFF. The CDR3 DNA reads TGTGCCAGCAGCGCCCCCCGGGGGGGGGACTACAATGAGCAGTTCTTC.